Listed here are 4 T cell receptor beta chains from one sample, sequenced in a study of T cell responses to AZD1222 COVID-19 vaccine. Assay used: immunoSEQ multiplex PCR; TCRdb lists only in-frame clones, some missing. The data contain 150,000 or so clones, approximately 92% of them seen just once; the ten biggest clones take up about 4.8%. The source material was peripheral blood, sampled on day 0 of AZD1222 vaccination. These receptors came from an adult in good health.

The rearrangement uses TRBV3-1 (or the pseudogene TRBV3-2) and TRBJ2-1; 8 positions agree with TRBD1. Unmatched junction bases numbered 16, after V lost 1 base and J lost 5 bases. In germline, CDR1 is LGHDT, CDR2 YNNKEL (reference sequence). CDR3 length equals 19 residues. CDR3 nucleotide sequence: TGTGCCAGCAGCCAAGTAGTAGTATTTGGACAGGGAGGTGACAATGAGCAGTTCTTC. Protein product: CASSQVVVFGQGGDNEQFF.

The rearrangement joins TRBV2 to TRBJ1-2; TRBD1 matches at 8 bases. This CDR3 spans 15 amino acids. Unmatched junction bases numbered 11, after V lost 3 bases and J lost 8 bases. CDR1 and CDR2 (germline): SNHLY, FYNNEI. In nucleotides, the CDR3 is TGTGCCAGCAGTGAGGACAGGGTCACGCTTTCCGGCTACACCTTC. Encoded protein: CASSEDRVTLSGYTF.

The count of this clone is one. The chain uses TRBV10-2 and TRBJ2-7, with D perhaps given as TRBD1 or TRBD2 (5 bases each). The germline gives CDR1 WSHSY, CDR2 SAAADI. CDR3 length: 13 amino acids. Trimming stripped 6 bases from V and 3 bases from J, with 12 bases between. CDR3 protein: CASRETGGYEQYF. For the CDR3, the DNA is TGCGCCAGCAGGGAAACAGGAGGCTACGAGCAGTACTTC.

The chain uses TRBV11-2 and TRBJ2-7; 10 nucleotides match TRBD1. Germline V gene data show CDR1 as SGHAT and CDR2 as FQNNGV. Germline trimming cut 1 base from V and 3 bases from J; bases unmatched to any gene: 3. CDR3 length: 15 amino acids. In DNA form, the CDR3 reads TGTGCCAGCAGCTTAGGGACAGGGGGAGGCTACGAGCAGTACTTC. This sequence encodes CASSLGTGGGYEQYF.